This T cell receptor beta chain comes out of a study of blood T cell repertoires in COVID-19. Overall study: Spain, Italy and the United States supplied samples that represented acute and convalescent COVID-19. Sources were T cells, B-cell-depleted T cells, or PBMCs; the material itself was cDNA or gDNA.

This clone appeared once. Per the original data handling: It was from reference gene primer amplification that nucleated cell counts were estimated. The table came from immunoSEQ multiplex PCR; TCRdb's copy has only in-frame clones and leaves some out. The V and J calls and the clone size are those of that table, but D and trimming were determined from the DNA. The sample carries over 200,000 clones, about 83% recorded once. This TCR derives from a man in his 60s who had recovered from COVID-19. The sequenced sample was peripheral blood.

The CDR3 here is CASSPRGTGNSQPQHF. The CDR3 DNA reads TGTGCCAGCAGCCCCAGGGGGACAGGGAACAGTCAGCCCCAGCATTTT. The rearrangement uses TRBV6-2 or TRBV6-3 and TRBJ1-5; TRBD1 aligns across 9 bases. After removal of 6 bases from V and 6 bases from J, the junction contained 12 bases not matched to a gene. Germline CDR1 MNHEY, CDR2 SVGEGT. CDR3 size: 16 residues.